This passage covers 6 T cell receptor beta chains from one sample sequenced in a study of cytomegalovirus exposure and HLA in healthy donors (dated by TCRdb to about 2017). Libraries were prepared through the immunoSEQ multiplex PCR assay. For the multiplex PCR, a mixture combining 60 forward primers for TCR Vbeta segments and 13 reverse primers for TCR Jbeta segments was used. Entries here come from immuneACCESS through TCRdb and include only in-frame sequences with V and J called. Some clones fail to appear in such tables; in the studies checked, an unresolved V gene covers under half of the shortfall, and the cause of the remainder is unknown. Here the sample has approximately 210,000 clones; 75% to 85% occur a single time. The ten biggest clones cover 1.5% to 2% of the sample. The source material was PBMCs. These receptors were taken from a woman between 45 and 60 years old in good health and CMV-seronegative.

This sequence joins TRBV28 and TRBJ2-5; 8 bases agree with TRBD1. Germline CDR1 reads MDHEN; CDR2 reads SYDVKM. V shed 4 bases, J shed 6 bases, and the junction held 7 bases outside the gene matches. The CDR3 is 14 residues long. The CDR3 loop is CASSSGTGKKTQYF. In nucleotides, the CDR3 is TGTGCCAGCAGTTCCGGGACAGGAAAAAAGACCCAGTACTTC.

The chain recombines TRBV9 with TRBJ2-1; 7 bases match TRBD1. Trimming cost V 4 bases and J 7 bases; bases outside gene matches: 8. CDR1 and CDR2 from the germline V gene are SGDLS and YYNGEE. The CDR3 runs 14 residues. CDR3 nucleotides: TGTGCCAGCAGCTCCGTCAGGGGGTGGAATGAGCAGTTCTTC. It yields the protein CASSSVRGWNEQFF.

This clone was observed once. The chain carries TRBV4-3 and TRBJ2-5; 8 bases are shared with TRBD1. Gene TRBJ2-7 matches the end of the DNA better, so the J call may be wrong. This CDR3 spans 15 amino acids. Germline CDR1 LGHNA, CDR2 YSLEER. CDR3 sequence reads: CASSPTGTGRYEQYF. The CDR3 DNA reads TGCGCCAGCAGCCCGACCGGGACAGGAAGGTACGAGCAGTACTTC.

This clone was recorded once. CDR3 protein: CASSLGRDRYNEQFF. In nucleotides, the CDR3 is TGTGCCAGCAGCTTAGGAAGGGACAGGTACAATGAGCAGTTCTTC. V gene TRBV7-6 combines with J gene TRBJ2-1, with 8 bases that match TRBD1. The V gene's germline CDR1 is SGHVS and CDR2 FNYEAQ. This CDR3 comprises 15 residues. After removal of 1 base from V and 4 bases from J, the junction contained 3 bases not matched to a gene.

The count of this clone is one. V gene TRBV18 combines with J gene TRBJ1-1, with D unresolved. CDR1 and CDR2 from the germline V gene are KGHSH and LQKENI. V was shortened by 1 base and J by 0 bases, with 12 bases between the two germline ends. The CDR3 runs to 16 residues. CDR3 sequence: CASSPREMLMNTEAFF. CDR3 sequence (DNA): TGTGCCAGCTCACCACGGGAGATGCTGATGAACACTGAAGCTTTCTTT. Filled out from reference TRBV18 and TRBJ1-1, the complete variable domain reads NAGVMQNPRHLVRRRGQEARLRCSPMKGHSHVYWYRQLPEEGLKFMVYLQKENIIDESGMPKERFSAEFPKEGPSILRIQQVVRGDSAAYFCASSPREMLMNTEAFFGQGTRLTVV.

As to this clone: One end of the junction is discordant with germline, which a read error may explain. The chain couples TRBV7-9 to TRBJ1-1; D unresolved. The germline V gene has CDR1 SEHNR and CDR2 FQNEAQ (reference sequence). The CDR3 is 12 amino acids. Here the CDR3 reads CSSSLAPTEAFF. The CDR3 coding sequence is TGTTCCAGCAGCTTGGCACCCACTGAAGCTTTCTTT.